This entry concerns a single T cell receptor beta chain. Its cognate antigen is unknown. The data were taken from a study of blood T cells in healthy people across ages. Regarding the study as a whole: Measured against age, TCR beta diversity per million T cells decreased in a roughly linear manner. Expanded clonotype shifts may have been confounded, as the donors had an unknown CMV status.

PCR was performed a second time for about 6 to 12 cycles using a sample-barcoded 5' primer and a J-beta primer mix. TCRdb fed the 5' RACE reads into MiXCR, producing one record per CDR3 protein. Here the sample spans 1.5 million to 2 million distinct CDR3 sequences, approximately 50% being singletons. V dropped 5 bases and J dropped 0 bases, with 12 bases sitting between them. The CDR3 contains 15 residues. Germline V gene sequence: CDR1 MNHEY, CDR2 SVGAGI. Sequencing was carried out using blood. V and J are TRBV6-5 and TRBJ2-3; D remains ambiguous. This receptor was taken from a middle-aged woman in good health. The CDR3, as DNA: TGTGCCAGCAGTGAGTCTGGGCTAAGCACAGATACGCAGTATTTT. Its protein product is CASSESGLSTDTQYF.